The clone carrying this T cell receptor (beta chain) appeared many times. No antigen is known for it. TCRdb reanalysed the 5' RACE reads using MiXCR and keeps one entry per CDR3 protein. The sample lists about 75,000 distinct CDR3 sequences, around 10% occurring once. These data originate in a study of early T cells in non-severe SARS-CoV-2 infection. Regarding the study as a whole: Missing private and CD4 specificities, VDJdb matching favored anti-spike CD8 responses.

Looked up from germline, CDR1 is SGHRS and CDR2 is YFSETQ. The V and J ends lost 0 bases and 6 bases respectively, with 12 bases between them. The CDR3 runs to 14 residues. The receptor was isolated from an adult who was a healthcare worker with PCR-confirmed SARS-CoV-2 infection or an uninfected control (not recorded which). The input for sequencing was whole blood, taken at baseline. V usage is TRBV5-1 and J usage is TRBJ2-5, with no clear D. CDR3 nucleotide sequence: TGCGCCAGCAGCTTGGAATTAGGGAAGAAGACCCAGTACTTC. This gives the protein CASSLELGKKTQYF.